This TCR beta chain is from a study of blood T cells in healthy people across ages. Study-wide results and limits: TCR beta diversity correlated strongly with naive T cell percentage.

V was pared by 3 bases and J by 2 bases, with 7 bases between. Germline CDR1 DFQATT, CDR2 SNEGSKA (reference sequence). The CDR3 covers 12 residues. A sample-barcoded 5' primer and a J-beta primer mix were used in a second PCR of about 7 to 12 cycles. One entry per CDR3 protein, called by TCRdb with MiXCR from the 5' RACE reads. The data show 1.5 million to 2 million distinct CDR3 sequences, around 48% seen once. This clonotype turned up a few times. Its antigen remains unidentified. The chain carries TRBV20-1 and TRBJ2-5, with a weak D call TRBD2 (5 bases). This sequence was found in a woman aged 40 to 50 in good health. The sequenced material came from blood. The CDR3 DNA reads as TGCAGTGCTAGCGGACTGCAAGAGACCCAGTACTTC. It translates to CSASGLQETQYF.